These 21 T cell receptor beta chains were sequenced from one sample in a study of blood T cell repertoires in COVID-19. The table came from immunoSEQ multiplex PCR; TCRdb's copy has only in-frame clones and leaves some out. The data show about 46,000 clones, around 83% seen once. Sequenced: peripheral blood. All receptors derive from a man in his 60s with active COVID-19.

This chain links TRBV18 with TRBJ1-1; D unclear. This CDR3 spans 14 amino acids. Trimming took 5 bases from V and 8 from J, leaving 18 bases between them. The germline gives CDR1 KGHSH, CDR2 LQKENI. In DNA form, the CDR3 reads TGTGCCAGCTCAAAAACGGCAGAGAAGCGAGAAGCTTTCTTT. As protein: CASSKTAEKREAFF.

CDR3 amino acids: CASSQALAETQYF. The CDR3 bases are TGTGCCAGCAGCCAAGCATTGGCAGAGACCCAGTACTTC. The J gene is TRBJ2-5, the V gene TRBV4-2; no clear D gene. Germline V gene data show CDR1 as LGHNA and CDR2 as YNFKEQ. The V gene lost 1 base and the J gene lost 4 bases, with 7 bases spanning the gap. The CDR3 consists of 13 residues.

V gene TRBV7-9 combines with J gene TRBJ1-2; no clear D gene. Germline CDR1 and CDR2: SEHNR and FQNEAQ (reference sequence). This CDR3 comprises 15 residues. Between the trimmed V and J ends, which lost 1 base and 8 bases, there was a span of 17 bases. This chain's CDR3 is CASSLVAWSRWGYTF. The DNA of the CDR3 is TGTGCCAGCAGCTTAGTAGCCTGGTCCCGGTGGGGCTACACCTTC.

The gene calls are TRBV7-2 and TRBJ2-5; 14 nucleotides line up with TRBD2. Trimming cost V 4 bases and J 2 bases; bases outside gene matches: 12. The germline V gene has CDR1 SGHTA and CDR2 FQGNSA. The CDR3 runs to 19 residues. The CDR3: CASSWTSGGRPSDQETQYF. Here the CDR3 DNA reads TGTGCCAGCAGCTGGACTAGCGGGGGGCGACCTTCAGATCAAGAGACCCAGTACTTC.

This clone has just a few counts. For the CDR3, the DNA is TGTGCCAGCAGCGCGGGACAGGGAGGCACTGAAGCTTTCTTT. Amino acids: CASSAGQGGTEAFF. The chain joins TRBV9 to TRBJ1-1; 9 bases match TRBD1. The CDR3 runs to 14 residues. The V gene end was trimmed by 3 bases and the J gene end by 4 bases; junction bases not matched to a gene: 4. CDR1 SGDLS and CDR2 YYNGEE come from the germline V gene.

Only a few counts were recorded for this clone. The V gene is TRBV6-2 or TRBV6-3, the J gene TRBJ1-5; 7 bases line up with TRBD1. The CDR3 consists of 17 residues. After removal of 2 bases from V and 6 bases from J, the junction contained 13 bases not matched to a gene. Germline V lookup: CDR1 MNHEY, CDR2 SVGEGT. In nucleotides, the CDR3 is TGTGCCAGCAGTTACCCTGACAGGGTAGGAGTGGGTCAGCCCCAGCATTTT. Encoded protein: CASSYPDRVGVGQPQHF.

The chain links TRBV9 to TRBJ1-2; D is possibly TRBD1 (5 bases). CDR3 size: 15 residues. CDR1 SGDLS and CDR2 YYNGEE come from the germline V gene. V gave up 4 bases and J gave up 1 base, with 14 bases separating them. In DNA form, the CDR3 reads TGTGCCAGCAGCCCCTCGACAGAGAGTAACTATGGCTACACCTTC. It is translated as CASSPSTESNYGYTF.

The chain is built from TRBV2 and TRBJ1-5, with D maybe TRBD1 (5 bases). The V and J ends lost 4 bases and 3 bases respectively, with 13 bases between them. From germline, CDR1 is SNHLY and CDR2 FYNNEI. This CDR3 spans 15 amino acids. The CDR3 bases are TGTGCCAGCAGTGTGGAAGGGGCCCCCAATCAGCCCCAGCATTTT. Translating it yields CASSVEGAPNQPQHF.

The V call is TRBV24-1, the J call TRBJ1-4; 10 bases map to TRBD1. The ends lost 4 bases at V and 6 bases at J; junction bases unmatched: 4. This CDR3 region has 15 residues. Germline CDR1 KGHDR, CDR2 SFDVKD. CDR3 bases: TGTGCCACCAGTGACACCGGGACAGGGGATGAAAAACTGTTTTTT. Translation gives CATSDTGTGDEKLFF.

The CDR3 here is CASSIGLAGGREQFF. CDR3 nucleotides: TGTGCCAGTAGTATAGGACTAGCGGGCGGGCGGGAGCAGTTCTTC. The V gene is TRBV19, the J gene TRBJ2-1, with TRBD2 matching 10 bases. V dropped 1 base and J dropped 10; count of bases not matched to a gene: 7. There are 15 residues in the CDR3. CDR1 and CDR2 from the germline V gene are LNHDA and SQIVND (reference sequence).

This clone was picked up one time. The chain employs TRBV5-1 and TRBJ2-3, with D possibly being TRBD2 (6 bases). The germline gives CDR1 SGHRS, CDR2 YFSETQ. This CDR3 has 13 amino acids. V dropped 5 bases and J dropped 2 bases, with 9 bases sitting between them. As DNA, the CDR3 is TGCGCCAGCAGGGCGGGAATCACAGATACGCAGTATTTT. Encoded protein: CASRAGITDTQYF.

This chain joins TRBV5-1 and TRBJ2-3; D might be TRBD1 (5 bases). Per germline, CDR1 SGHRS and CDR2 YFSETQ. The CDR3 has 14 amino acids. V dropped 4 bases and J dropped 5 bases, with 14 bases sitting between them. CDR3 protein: CASSADQGRDTQYF. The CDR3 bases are TGCGCCAGCAGCGCAGACCAGGGAAGAGATACGCAGTATTTT.

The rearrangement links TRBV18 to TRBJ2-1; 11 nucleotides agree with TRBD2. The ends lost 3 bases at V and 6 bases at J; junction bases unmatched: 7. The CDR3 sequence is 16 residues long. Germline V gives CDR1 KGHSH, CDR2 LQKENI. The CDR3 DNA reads TGTGCCAGCTCACCGACAGGGCTAGCGGGGGGCAATGAGCAGTTCTTC. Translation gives CASSPTGLAGGNEQFF.

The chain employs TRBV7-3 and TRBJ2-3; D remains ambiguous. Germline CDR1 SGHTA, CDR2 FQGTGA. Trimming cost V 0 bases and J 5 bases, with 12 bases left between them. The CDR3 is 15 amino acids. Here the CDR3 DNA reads TGTGCCAGCAGCTTAACGCCGCTAGTTAGAGATACGCAGTATTTT. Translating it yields CASSLTPLVRDTQYF.

The CDR3 reads CASRGVGSYNEQFF. In DNA form, the CDR3 reads TGTGCCAGTAGAGGAGTTGGCTCCTACAATGAGCAGTTCTTC. The V call is TRBV28, the J call TRBJ2-1; D is ambiguous. Per the germline V gene, CDR1 is MDHEN and CDR2 is SYDVKM. V was shortened by 9 bases and J by 0 bases, with 12 bases between the two germline ends. This CDR3 has 14 amino acids.

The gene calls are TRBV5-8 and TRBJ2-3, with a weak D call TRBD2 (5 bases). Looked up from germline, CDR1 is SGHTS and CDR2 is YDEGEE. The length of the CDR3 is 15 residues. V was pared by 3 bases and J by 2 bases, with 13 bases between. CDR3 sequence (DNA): TGTGCCAGCAGCTCCGGCCAGCGGCTCACAGATACGCAGTATTTT. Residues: CASSSGQRLTDTQYF.

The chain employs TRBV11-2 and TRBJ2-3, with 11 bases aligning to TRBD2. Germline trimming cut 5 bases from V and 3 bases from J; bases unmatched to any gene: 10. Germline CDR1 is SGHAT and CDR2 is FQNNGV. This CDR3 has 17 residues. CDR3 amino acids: CASSDIAGGPATDTQYF. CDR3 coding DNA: TGTGCCAGCAGCGATATAGCGGGAGGGCCGGCGACAGATACGCAGTATTTT.

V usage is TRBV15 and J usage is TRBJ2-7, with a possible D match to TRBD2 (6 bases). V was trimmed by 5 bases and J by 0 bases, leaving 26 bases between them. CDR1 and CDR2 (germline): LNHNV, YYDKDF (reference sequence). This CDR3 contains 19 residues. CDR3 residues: CATSPAVSGNGPSSYEQYF. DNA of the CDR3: TGTGCCACCAGCCCCGCCGTTAGCGGAAACGGCCCCAGCTCCTACGAGCAGTACTTC.

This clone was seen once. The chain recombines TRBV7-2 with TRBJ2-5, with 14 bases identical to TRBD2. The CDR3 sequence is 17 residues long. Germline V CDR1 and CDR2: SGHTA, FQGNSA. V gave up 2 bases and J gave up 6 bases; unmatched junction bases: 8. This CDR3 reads CASSLSMTSGGAKTQYF. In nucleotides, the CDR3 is TGTGCCAGCAGCTTAAGCATGACTAGCGGGGGGGCAAAGACCCAGTACTTC.

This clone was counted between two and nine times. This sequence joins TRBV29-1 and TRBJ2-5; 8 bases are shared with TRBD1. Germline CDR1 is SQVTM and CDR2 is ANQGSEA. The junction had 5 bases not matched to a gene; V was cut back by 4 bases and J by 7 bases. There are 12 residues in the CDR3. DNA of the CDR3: TGCAGCGTTGGAGGACAGGGATGGACCCAGTACTTC. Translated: CSVGGQGWTQYF. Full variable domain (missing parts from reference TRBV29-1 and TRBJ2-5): SAVISQKPSRDICQRGTSLTIQCQVDSQVTMMFWYRQQPGQSLTLIATANQGSEATYESGFVIDKFPISRPNLTFSTLTVSNMSPEDSSIYLCSVGGQGWTQYFGPGTRLLVL.

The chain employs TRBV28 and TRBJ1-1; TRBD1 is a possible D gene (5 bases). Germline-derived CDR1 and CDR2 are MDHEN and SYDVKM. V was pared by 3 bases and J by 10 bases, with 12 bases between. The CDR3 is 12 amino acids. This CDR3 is CASSFRASRAFF. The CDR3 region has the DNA TGTGCCAGCAGTTTCAGGGCTTCTCGAGCTTTCTTT. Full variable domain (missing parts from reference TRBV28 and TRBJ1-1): DVKVTQSSRYLVKRTGEKVFLECVQDMDHENMFWYRQDPGLGLRLIYFSYDVKMKEKGDIPEGYSVSREKKERFSLILESASTNQTSMYLCASSFRASRAFFGQGTRLTVV.